These 23 T cell receptor beta chains were all obtained from the same sample, sequenced in a study of blood T cell repertoires in COVID-19 (dated by TCRdb to the early 2020s). The library came from the immunoSEQ multiplex PCR assay. Sourced from immuneACCESS, this table was stored by TCRdb with only in-frame sequences that have V and J called. A share of the clones is absent; for the studies checked, an unresolved V gene accounts for under half, and the remainder has no known explanation. This sample gives about 390,000 clones in total; around nine tenths of them show up just once. 10% of the sample comes from the top ten. The sequenced sample consisted of PBMCs or T cells enriched from blood (not recorded which). The receptors here all came from a woman in her forties or fifties who had recovered from COVID-19.

V gene TRBV29-1 combines with J gene TRBJ1-2; perhaps TRBD1 as D (5 bases). Germline V gene sequence: CDR1 SQVTM, CDR2 ANQGSEA. CDR3 length equals 13 residues. Trimming left V 3 bases short and J 8 bases short, with 16 bases between. The CDR3 here is CSVDLVGGGGYTF. The CDR3 DNA is TGCAGCGTTGATCTAGTCGGGGGAGGAGGCTACACCTTC.

The chain's CDR3 is CASSPEGKRSGVGTGELFF. Written as DNA, the CDR3 is TGTGCCAGCAGCCCGGAGGGGAAACGGAGCGGGGTGGGCACCGGGGAGCTGTTTTTT. The V and J genes are TRBV3-1 (or the pseudogene TRBV3-2) and TRBJ2-2; TRBD2 aligns across 7 bases. The germline gives CDR1 LGHDT, CDR2 YNNKEL (reference sequence). CDR3 length equals 19 residues. Germline trimming cut 4 bases from V and 4 bases from J; bases unmatched to any gene: 18.

V and J are TRBV19 and TRBJ1-1, with TRBD1 matching over 8 bases. V was clipped by 3 bases and J by 1 base; unmatched bases: 7. This CDR3 is built from 16 residues. Germline V gene sequence: CDR1 LNHDA, CDR2 SQIVND (reference sequence). For the CDR3, the DNA is TGTGCCAGTAGTATGCGGACCGGGACAGGGAACACTGAAGCTTTCTTT. It specifies CASSMRTGTGNTEAFF.

V is TRBV19 and J is TRBJ1-6, with D perhaps TRBD1 (6 bases). Germline assignment: CDR1 LNHDA and CDR2 SQIVND (reference sequence). CDR3 length: 14 residues. The V end was cut by 6 bases, the J end by 4 bases, with 10 bases between. DNA for the CDR3: TGTGCCAGTAGCGAGGGACAATATAATTCACCCCTCCACTTT. It is translated as CASSEGQYNSPLHF.

The V and J genes are TRBV12-3 or TRBV12-4 and TRBJ1-1; the D gene is possibly TRBD1 (6 bases). This CDR3 region has 12 residues. V lost 7 bases and J lost 7, with 13 bases in between. The CDR3 sequence is CASTKTGDEAFF. The CDR3 nucleotides read TGTGCCAGCACAAAGACAGGCGATGAAGCTTTCTTT.

This sequence joins TRBV28 and TRBJ1-2; the match to TRBD1 covers 9 bases. The junction had 9 bases not matched to a gene; V was cut back by 6 bases and J by 4 bases. This CDR3 region has 15 residues. Germline-derived CDR1 and CDR2 are MDHEN and SYDVKM. The CDR3 sequence is CASRGTGLAPYGYTF. Here the CDR3 DNA reads TGTGCCAGCAGGGGGACAGGGCTTGCCCCCTATGGCTACACCTTC.

This clone occurred a few times. This chain links TRBV30 with TRBJ1-2, with D possibly matching TRBD1 (6 bases). V lost 0 bases, J lost 1 base, and 12 bases lay in between. The CDR3 totals 15 residues. Germline CDR1 GTSNPN, CDR2 SVGIG (reference sequence). The CDR3 spells CAWSVQGDLNYGYTF. CDR3 DNA: TGTGCCTGGAGTGTACAGGGCGACCTTAACTATGGCTACACCTTC.

The chain carries TRBV29-1 and TRBJ1-1, with TRBD1 matching 8 bases. Germline CDR1 reads SQVTM; CDR2 reads ANQGSEA. The CDR3 has 14 amino acids. V shed 7 bases, J shed 0 bases, and the junction held 7 bases outside the gene matches. CDR3 bases: TGCAGCGCCGGGACAGGTGAGATGAACACTGAAGCTTTCTTT. This translates into CSAGTGEMNTEAFF.

The chain has TRBV19 and TRBJ1-1, with D maybe TRBD1 (5 bases). This CDR3 spans 13 amino acids. Germline CDR1 reads LNHDA; CDR2 reads SQIVND (reference sequence). Trimming took off 5 bases at V and 0 bases at J, with 7 bases between the two ends. The CDR3 reads CASSGRVNTEAFF. In DNA, the CDR3 is TGTGCCAGTAGTGGCAGGGTGAACACTGAAGCTTTCTTT. Looking up the rest from reference TRBV19 and TRBJ1-1 gives the full variable domain: DGGITQSPKYLFRKEGQNVTLSCEQNLNHDAMYWYRQDPGQGLRLIYYSQIVNDFQKGDIAEGYSVSREKKESFPLTVTSAQKNPTAFYLCASSGRVNTEAFFGQGTRLTVV.

The V and J genes are TRBV18 and TRBJ2-2; perhaps TRBD1 as D (6 bases). The CDR3 totals 15 residues. V was shortened by 6 bases and J by 2 bases, with 13 bases between the two germline ends. CDR1 is KGHSH and CDR2 is LQKENI in the germline V gene. The CDR3 nucleotides are TGTGCCAGCTCCCCCGACAGGACAAACACCGGGGAGCTGTTTTTT. Its protein product is CASSPDRTNTGELFF.

The count of this clone is one. This chain's CDR3 is CASTSVPGGTEAFF. CDR3 in DNA: TGTGCCAGCACCTCGGTCCCGGGAGGCACTGAAGCTTTCTTT. V is TRBV27 and J is TRBJ1-1, with D unclear. Trimming left V 7 bases short and J 4 bases short, with 16 bases between. The germline V gene encodes CDR1 MNHEY and CDR2 SMNVEV (reference sequence). CDR3 length equals 14 residues.

The genes are TRBV9 and TRBJ1-2; TRBD1 matches at 7 bases. V was pared by 1 base and J by 8 bases, with 8 bases of the junction left unmatched. The V gene's germline CDR1 is SGDLS and CDR2 YYNGEE. The CDR3 has 14 amino acids. CDR3 DNA sequence: TGTGCCAGCAGCGTAAAGGATACAGGGGAAGGCTACACCTTC. Translation gives CASSVKDTGEGYTF.

The rearrangement links TRBV18 to TRBJ2-2, with TRBD1 identical over 8 bases. In germline, CDR1 is KGHSH, CDR2 LQKENI. The CDR3 has 16 amino acids. J was trimmed by 4 bases and V by 6 bases; bases with no gene match: 10. The CDR3, as DNA: TGTGCCAGCTCCCAGGACAGGGATCGGAGCACCGGGGAGCTGTTTTTT. Residues: CASSQDRDRSTGELFF. The full variable domain, rest sourced from reference TRBV18 and TRBJ2-2, is NAGVMQNPRHLVRRRGQEARLRCSPMKGHSHVYWYRQLPEEGLKFMVYLQKENIIDESGMPKERFSAEFPKEGPSILRIQQVVRGDSAAYFCASSQDRDRSTGELFFGEGSRLTVL.

The V gene is TRBV5-1, the J gene TRBJ2-7, with TRBD1 matching over 7 bases. Unmatched junction bases numbered 12, after V lost 8 bases and J lost 7 bases. The CDR3 totals 13 residues. CDR1 and CDR2 (germline): SGHRS, YFSETQ. CDR3 sequence: CARPGTAPREQYF. DNA for the CDR3: TGCGCCAGGCCCGGGACAGCCCCCCGGGAGCAGTACTTC.

J is TRBJ1-1 and V is TRBV7-9; unclear D gene. Germline loops: CDR1 SEHNR, CDR2 FQNEAQ (reference sequence). The CDR3 length is 16 residues. The V end was cut by 7 bases, the J end by 3 bases, with 21 bases between. For the CDR3, the DNA is TGTGCCAGCACGGTTGGCGGGTACTCCTTAGACACTGAAGCTTTCTTT. Its translation: CASTVGGYSLDTEAFF. The variable domain in full, completed from reference TRBV7-9 and TRBJ1-1, reads DTGVSQNPRHKITKRGQNVTFRCDPISEHNRLYWYRQTLGQGPEFLTYFQNEAQLEKSRLLSDRFSAERPKGSFSTLEIQRTEQGDSAMYLCASTVGGYSLDTEAFFGQGTRLTVV.

The rearrangement uses TRBV5-1 and TRBJ2-1; 7 positions agree with TRBD1. The germline CDR1 and CDR2 sequences are SGHRS and YFSETQ. This CDR3 is built from 15 residues. The J segment lost 3 bases and the V segment lost 4 bases, leaving 7 bases of the junction unmatched. The CDR3 here is CASSTTGSNYNEQFF. The CDR3 DNA reads TGCGCCAGCAGCACGACAGGGTCCAACTACAATGAGCAGTTCTTC.

The rearrangement joins TRBV11-2 to TRBJ2-1, with TRBD2 matching over 8 bases. CDR3 length: 19 amino acids. From germline, CDR1 is SGHAT and CDR2 FQNNGV. Losses at the gene ends were 1 base for V and 3 bases for J; bases not matched to a gene: 14. In DNA, the CDR3 is TGTGCCAGCAGCTTAGCTTTCGATGTAGCGGGGCCCGACTACAATGAGCAGTTCTTC. Its translation is CASSLAFDVAGPDYNEQFF.

The chain couples TRBV19 to TRBJ1-2; D is perhaps TRBD1 (6 bases). This CDR3 comprises 14 residues. Germline V gives CDR1 LNHDA, CDR2 SQIVND (reference sequence). Trimming cost V 4 bases and J 3 bases, with 12 bases left between them. CDR3 sequence reads: CASSTQGKDYGYTF. The CDR3 region has the DNA TGTGCCAGTAGTACCCAGGGGAAGGACTATGGCTACACCTTC.

The V gene is TRBV18, the J gene TRBJ1-4; D is unresolved. In germline, CDR1 is KGHSH, CDR2 LQKENI. The V end was cut by 6 bases, the J end by 8 bases, with 16 bases between. This CDR3 spans 14 amino acids. The DNA of the CDR3 is TGTGCCAGCTCGCCCAATCTGAACGGGGAAAAACTGTTTTTT. Translation gives CASSPNLNGEKLFF. Drawing the rest from reference TRBV18 and TRBJ1-4, the complete variable domain is NAGVMQNPRHLVRRRGQEARLRCSPMKGHSHVYWYRQLPEEGLKFMVYLQKENIIDESGMPKERFSAEFPKEGPSILRIQQVVRGDSAAYFCASSPNLNGEKLFFGSGTQLSVL.

The chain uses TRBV9 and TRBJ1-1; the D gene is possibly TRBD1 (5 bases). The length of the CDR3 is 15 residues. Germline CDR1 and CDR2: SGDLS and YYNGEE. V gave up 0 bases and J gave up 1 base, with 10 bases separating them. This chain's CDR3 is CASSVESGGNTEAFF. The CDR3 DNA follows: TGTGCCAGCAGCGTAGAGTCGGGGGGGAACACTGAAGCTTTCTTT. The full variable domain, rest sourced from reference TRBV9 and TRBJ1-1, is DSGVTQTPKHLITATGQRVTLRCSPRSGDLSVYWYQQSLDQGLQFLIQYYNGEERAKGNILERFSAQQFPDLHSELNLSSLELGDSALYFCASSVESGGNTEAFFGQGTRLTVV.

The rearrangement uses TRBV24-1 and TRBJ1-1; D unclear. The V gene's germline CDR1 is KGHDR and CDR2 SFDVKD. V was shortened by 7 bases and J by 0 bases, with 8 bases between the two germline ends. The CDR3 extends over 13 amino acids. CDR3 bases: TGTGCCACCAGGGGCAGTGTGAACACTGAAGCTTTCTTT. It codes for CATRGSVNTEAFF.

The chain recombines TRBV30 with TRBJ1-2, with D unresolved. CDR1 is GTSNPN and CDR2 is SVGIG in the germline V gene (reference sequence). The CDR3 has 15 amino acids. The V end was cut by 1 base, the J end by 4 bases, with 16 bases between. CDR3 region: CAWSADPGDSYGYTF. The DNA of the CDR3 is TGTGCCTGGAGTGCCGACCCCGGGGATAGCTATGGCTACACCTTC.

The rearrangement joins TRBV14 to TRBJ1-1; D is perhaps TRBD1 (5 bases). The germline V and J ends were trimmed by 1 base and 3 bases, with 12 bases remaining between them. Per germline, CDR1 SGHDN and CDR2 FVKESK. The CDR3 has 15 residues. In DNA, the CDR3 is TGTGCCAGCAGCCAAGTGGGGCGGGAGGACACTGAAGCTTTCTTT. It translates to CASSQVGREDTEAFF.